The clone carrying this TCR beta chain was seen a few times. Only in-frame clones appear in the TCRdb table, and some are missing; sequencing was by immunoSEQ multiplex PCR. Of approximately 92,000 clones listed, about 95% are singletons. The sample comes from a study of technical replicates of blood from a few donors. The germline gives CDR1 GTSNPN, CDR2 SVGIG (reference sequence). Trimming pared 5 bases from V and 5 bases from J, leaving 13 bases between. This CDR3 region has 13 residues. The receptor's source is a human donor in good health. Source material: T cells isolated from PBMCs. The rearrangement joins TRBV30 to TRBJ1-5, with D maybe TRBD1 (5 bases). Here the CDR3 reads CAWGADSHQPQHF. In nucleotides, the CDR3 is TGTGCCTGGGGTGCCGACAGCCATCAGCCCCAGCATTTT.